This T cell receptor beta chain was sequenced for a study of beta chain features in type 1 diabetes. Whole-study findings and limits: The VDJ junctions of type 1 diabetes patients carried fewer insertions and more deletions. Type 1 diabetes patients showed a moderate but significant shortening of TCRB CDR3s in all four CD4+ subsets.

The V gene lost 2 bases and the J gene lost 4 bases, with 8 bases spanning the gap. The CDR3 spans 13 residues. Germline-derived CDR1 and CDR2 are KGHSH and LQKENI. Investigators reverse transcribed all isolated RNA, so they sequenced expressed TCRB transcripts. TCRdb's table, derived via immunoSEQ multiplex PCR, lists solely in-frame clones and lacks some. Of 150,000 or so clones listed, approximately 52% were seen once; the top ten hold under 0.5%. Note on this clone: Its antigen remains unidentified.

Purities in excess of 95% were seen in all sorted populations. The receptor comes from a young man in good health. V and J are TRBV18 and TRBJ1-2; D remains unclear. Sequences were obtained from Tregs from blood. The CDR3 sequence: CASSPESGYGYTF. In DNA, the CDR3 is TGTGCCAGCTCACCAGAGTCAGGCTATGGCTACACCTTC.